This T cell receptor beta chain was recorded in a study of tumor-infiltrating lymphocytes in localized non-small cell lung cancer. General study results and limits: No link was found between tumor T-cell fraction and recurrence-free survival. No T-cell fraction difference was seen between IM1 and IM2 tumors. Each assay used a separate piece of the same tissue. Higher tumor T cell infiltration than in uninvolved lung was supported by TCRbeta sequencing.

A remark on this clone: The antigen is not known.

Measured with immunoSEQ multiplex PCR; TCRdb has only the in-frame clones, and not every one. The table lists about 23,000 clones, 73% of them singletons, with less than 7.5% in the top ten. This receptor was taken from a human donor with non-small cell lung cancer. The sequencing input was lung tumor tissue.

The chain's CDR3 is CASSYSWGLNEKLFF. The CDR3 region has the DNA TGTGCCAGCAGTTACTCCTGGGGGCTCAATGAAAAACTGTTTTTT. The chain employs TRBV6-5 and TRBJ1-4; weak D call: TRBD1 (6 bases). Trimming left V 0 bases short and J 5 bases short, with 10 bases between. The germline V gene encodes CDR1 MNHEY and CDR2 SVGAGI. The length of the CDR3 is 15 residues.